The T cell receptor (beta chain) under discussion was sequenced for a study of T cell responses to AZD1222 COVID-19 vaccine. The table came from immunoSEQ multiplex PCR; TCRdb's copy has only in-frame clones and leaves some out. The data hold 150,000 to 200,000 clones, with 87% observed a single time. Germline CDR1 SGDLS, CDR2 YYNGEE. V shed 0 bases and J shed 2 bases, with 9 bases lying between them. The CDR3 totals 14 residues. This clone was detected a few times. The rearrangement uses TRBV9 and TRBJ2-7; no clear D gene. Sequencing used peripheral blood, obtained on day 0 of MenACWY control vaccination. This TCR was recovered from an adult in good health. CDR3 region: CASSVGHLPYEQYF. The CDR3 DNA follows: TGTGCCAGCAGCGTAGGGCATCTTCCCTACGAGCAGTACTTC.